Listed here are 24 T cell receptor beta chains from one sample, sequenced in a study of control samples from healthy donors and cancer patients. Only in-frame clones appear in the TCRdb table, and some are missing; sequencing was by immunoSEQ multiplex PCR. Found here are about 120,000 clones, roughly 90% of them singletons; the top ten hold 2% to 3%. The sample taken for sequencing was blood. These receptors were collected from a man aged 35 to 55 in good health.

V usage is TRBV15 and J usage is TRBJ2-5, with D perhaps matching TRBD1 or TRBD2 (5 bases each). Per germline, CDR1 LNHNV and CDR2 YYDKDF (reference sequence). The CDR3 is 14 residues long. V was pared by 4 bases and J by 5 bases, with 14 bases between. The CDR3 reads CATSIHPGPETQYF. DNA for the CDR3: TGTGCCACCAGCATCCACCCGGGGCCGGAGACCCAGTACTTC.

V usage is TRBV4-1 and J usage is TRBJ2-1, with 8 bases lining up with TRBD1. V was clipped by 2 bases and J by 5 bases; unmatched bases: 5. Germline-derived CDR1 and CDR2 are MGHRA and YSYEKL. This CDR3 is built from 15 residues. CDR3 sequence: CASSQRTGWDNEQFF. The CDR3 bases are TGCGCCAGCAGCCAACGGACAGGGTGGGACAATGAGCAGTTCTTC.

This chain joins TRBV11-3 and TRBJ2-2, with a possible D match to TRBD1 (5 bases). V gave up 1 base and J gave up 5 bases, with 8 bases separating them. Germline CDR1 reads SGHNT; CDR2 reads YENEEA. The CDR3 runs to 14 residues. This chain's CDR3 is CASSLARGTGELFF. The CDR3 bases are TGTGCCAGCAGCTTAGCAAGGGGAACCGGGGAGCTGTTTTTT.

The genes are TRBV5-8 and TRBJ1-5; no clear D. Germline V lookup: CDR1 SGHTS, CDR2 YDEGEE. The V and J ends lost 1 base and 3 bases respectively, with 11 bases between them. This CDR3 region has 15 residues. The CDR3 nucleotides read TGTGCCAGCAGCTTGAATAGCCAATTCAATCAGCCCCAGCATTTT. Protein: CASSLNSQFNQPQHF.

This clone was detected only once. This chain uses TRBV18 with TRBJ1-3, with D possibly matching TRBD1 (5 bases). V was pared by 1 base and J by 0 bases, with 7 bases between. Germline V lookup: CDR1 KGHSH, CDR2 LQKENI. The length of the CDR3 is 15 residues. CDR3 coding DNA: TGTGCCAGCTCACCACTGGGACTCTCTGGAAACACCATATATTTT. Translated: CASSPLGLSGNTIYF.

The chain uses TRBV3-1 (or the pseudogene TRBV3-2) and TRBJ2-7; D is possibly TRBD1 (5 bases). Germline lookup yields CDR1 LGHDT and CDR2 YNNKEL (reference sequence). V was pared by 4 bases and J by 3 bases, with 13 bases between. The CDR3 is 14 amino acids. The CDR3 is CASSPGANRYEQYF. The CDR3 DNA reads TGTGCCAGCAGCCCTGGGGCGAACCGCTACGAGCAGTACTTC.

This chain connects TRBV25-1 to TRBJ2-2; 8 bases agree with TRBD1. From germline, CDR1 is MGHDK and CDR2 SYGVNS. CDR3 length equals 15 residues. The trim removed 2 bases at V and 7 bases at J, leaving 6 bases unmatched. CDR3 amino acids: CASSEQGARIGELFF. The CDR3 nucleotides read TGTGCCAGCAGTGAACAGGGGGCGCGTATCGGGGAGCTGTTTTTT.

The chain uses TRBV2 and TRBJ1-2; D ambiguous. Trimming cost V 7 bases and J 8 bases, with 20 bases left between them. Looked up from germline, CDR1 is SNHLY and CDR2 is FYNNEI. The CDR3 spans 14 residues. The chain's CDR3 is CASTSLRGLDGYTF. Here the CDR3 DNA reads TGTGCCAGCACTTCACTCCGAGGTTTAGACGGCTACACCTTC.

The chain links TRBV30 to TRBJ2-1, with D unresolved. Germline CDR1 GTSNPN, CDR2 SVGIG (reference sequence). The V gene lost 2 bases and the J gene lost 8 bases, with 10 bases spanning the gap. CDR3 length: 12 amino acids. The CDR3 region is CAWSRQADEQFF. The CDR3 DNA sequence: TGTGCCTGGAGTAGGCAGGCGGATGAGCAGTTCTTC.

The J gene is TRBJ1-2, the V gene TRBV14; a weak D match, TRBD1 (5 bases). The CDR3 is 15 amino acids. The germline CDR1 and CDR2 sequences are SGHDN and FVKESK. Trimming shortened V by 4 bases and J by 0 bases, and 12 bases separated the two germline ends. The CDR3 DNA is TGTGCCAGCAGCCTCCCCGGGGGGACTAACTATGGCTACACCTTC. Encoded protein: CASSLPGGTNYGYTF.

This rearrangement joins TRBV5-1 to TRBJ2-7; D may be TRBD1 or TRBD2 (6 bases each). V was trimmed by 2 bases and J by 12 bases, leaving 15 bases between them. The CDR3 sequence is 12 residues long. Germline V gives CDR1 SGHRS, CDR2 YFSETQ. CDR3 nucleotide sequence: TGCGCCAGCAGCTTCAGGGGACGGGAGTGGTACTTC. Its protein product is CASSFRGREWYF.

The CDR3 is CASSLGQFNTGELFF. The CDR3 DNA follows: TGCGCCAGCAGCTTGGGGCAGTTTAACACCGGGGAGCTGTTTTTT. The chain has TRBV5-1 and TRBJ2-2; D uncertain. The germline V gene encodes CDR1 SGHRS and CDR2 YFSETQ. The CDR3 covers 15 residues. Trimming removed 0 bases at V and 2 bases at J, with 8 bases between.

J is TRBJ2-1 and V is TRBV3-1 (or the pseudogene TRBV3-2), with 12 nucleotides matching TRBD2. The CDR3 contains 16 residues. Germline V gene data show CDR1 as LGHDT and CDR2 as YNNKEL (reference sequence). Losses at the gene ends were 3 bases for V and 6 bases for J; bases not matched to a gene: 6. The DNA for the CDR3 is TGTGCCAGCAGCCAGGTACCGGGACTAGCGGGCAATGAGCAGTTCTTC. It yields the protein CASSQVPGLAGNEQFF.

V and J are TRBV15 and TRBJ2-7, with D possibly being TRBD2 (5 bases). This CDR3 comprises 14 residues. Germline assignment: CDR1 LNHNV and CDR2 YYDKDF (reference sequence). The V end was cut by 0 bases, the J end by 2 bases, with 8 bases between. This CDR3 is CATSRDRAAYEQYF. The CDR3 region has the DNA TGTGCCACCAGCAGAGATCGAGCGGCCTACGAGCAGTACTTC. The whole variable domain, filled in from reference TRBV15 and TRBJ2-7, reads DAMVIQNPRYQVTQFGKPVTLSCSQTLNHNVMYWYQQKSSQAPKLLFHYYDKDFNNEADTPDNFQSRRPNTSFCFLDIRSPGLGDTAMYLCATSRDRAAYEQYFGPGTRLTVT.

This chain links TRBV25-1 with TRBJ1-4; D call uncertain. The CDR3 covers 15 residues. The germline gives CDR1 MGHDK, CDR2 SYGVNS. The V end lost 0 bases, the J end lost 3 bases, and 8 bases lay between the germline ends. The CDR3 nucleotides read TGTGCCAGCAGTGAATACCCAGAAGCTAATGAAAAACTGTTTTTT. Translated: CASSEYPEANEKLFF.

The J gene is TRBJ1-1, the V gene TRBV29-1, with D possibly TRBD1 on 5 matching bases. CDR3 length: 11 residues. Trimming took 5 bases from V and 6 from J, leaving 10 bases between them. CDR1 is SQVTM and CDR2 is ANQGSEA in the germline V gene. The CDR3 protein is CSVPVGAEAFF. The DNA for the CDR3 is TGCAGCGTTCCAGTGGGGGCTGAAGCTTTCTTT.

This clone was detected only once. This chain connects TRBV9 to TRBJ1-6; D unresolved. Germline CDR1 is SGDLS and CDR2 is YYNGEE. The CDR3 is 14 amino acids. V was pared by 3 bases and J by 3 bases, with 7 bases between. CDR3 in DNA: TGTGCCAGCAGCGCCTATAACTATAATTCACCCCTCCACTTT. Its translation is CASSAYNYNSPLHF.

This clone appeared once. This chain uses TRBV27 with TRBJ2-5; D gene uncertain. The germline CDR1 and CDR2 sequences are MNHEY and SMNVEV (reference sequence). CDR3 length equals 13 residues. Trimming pared 5 bases from V and 0 bases from J, leaving 7 bases between. CDR3 loop: CASSALYQETQYF. The DNA for the CDR3 is TGTGCCAGCAGTGCCTTATACCAAGAGACCCAGTACTTC.

The genes are TRBV30 and TRBJ1-4, with D possibly being TRBD1 (5 bases). The CDR3 loop spans 13 amino acids. Germline CDR1 reads GTSNPN; CDR2 reads SVGIG (reference sequence). V was shortened by 5 bases and J by 10 bases, with 17 bases between the two germline ends. The CDR3 protein is CAWGRQGPGKLFF. In DNA, the CDR3 is TGTGCCTGGGGGCGGCAGGGTCCTGGAAAACTGTTTTTT.

V is TRBV11-2 and J is TRBJ2-7; D is possibly TRBD1 or TRBD2 (5 bases each). Germline V gene data show CDR1 as SGHAT and CDR2 as FQNNGV. This CDR3 spans 13 amino acids. Trimming pared 3 bases from V and 2 bases from J, leaving 8 bases between. CDR3 in amino acids: CASSLGVTYEQYF. As DNA, the CDR3 is TGTGCCAGCAGCTTGGGGGTTACCTACGAGCAGTACTTC.

V is TRBV30 and J is TRBJ1-4, with 10 nucleotides matching TRBD1. The CDR3 spans 12 residues. Germline V gives CDR1 GTSNPN, CDR2 SVGIG (reference sequence). The ends lost 8 bases at V and 7 bases at J; junction bases unmatched: 4. The CDR3 loop is CAPTGGGEKLFF. CDR3 in DNA: TGTGCCCCGACAGGGGGCGGTGAAAAACTGTTTTTT.

V is TRBV5-4 and J is TRBJ2-5, with 7 bases identical to TRBD1. Trimming took 0 bases from V and 4 from J; bases not matched to a gene: 3. This CDR3 spans 14 amino acids. Germline V gene data show CDR1 as SGHNT and CDR2 as YYREEE (reference sequence). The DNA of the CDR3 is TGTGCCAGCAGCTTGGTTGACAGGGCAGAGACCCAGTACTTC. Translation: CASSLVDRAETQYF.

This chain connects TRBV13 to TRBJ2-1; D is perhaps TRBD2 (7 bases). Trimming took 1 base from V and 5 from J, leaving 12 bases between them. The CDR3 spans 15 residues. Germline CDR1 PRHDT, CDR2 FYEKMQ (reference sequence). The CDR3 protein is CASSLEGGPNNEQFF. CDR3 nucleotides: TGTGCCAGCAGCTTAGAGGGGGGGCCGAACAATGAGCAGTTCTTC.

The chain has TRBV9 and TRBJ2-3, with D possibly TRBD1 on 5 matching bases. CDR3 length: 14 amino acids. Germline CDR1 and CDR2: SGDLS and YYNGEE. The V gene lost 2 bases and the J gene lost 8 bases, with 15 bases spanning the gap. This CDR3 is CASSVSGSPGTQYF. The CDR3 coding sequence is TGTGCCAGCAGCGTCTCAGGGTCCCCGGGTACGCAGTATTTT.